This T cell receptor (beta chain) was captured in a study of blood T cell repertoires in COVID-19. Profiling relied on immunoSEQ multiplex PCR, and the TCRdb table lists in-frame clones only, not all of them. Of some 400,000 clones in the sample, roughly 90% were seen once. As concerns this clone: Additional DNA sequences in this sample encode the identical CDR3.

Deletions cut 6 bases from V and 1 base from J, with 9 bases between. The CDR3 sequence is 13 residues long. In germline, CDR1 is SGHTA, CDR2 FQGNSA. V gene TRBV7-2 combines with J gene TRBJ1-1; D remains unclear. The receptor comes from a middle-aged woman who had been exposed to COVID-19. The sample comprised PBMCs or T cells enriched from blood (not recorded which). CDR3 sequence: CASSLVRNTEAFF. For the CDR3, the DNA is TGTGCCAGCAGTCTCGTTCGGAACACTGAAGCTTTCTTT.